This is a list of T cell receptor beta chains from one sample in a study of cytomegalovirus exposure and HLA in healthy donors. The table came from immunoSEQ multiplex PCR; TCRdb's copy has only in-frame clones and leaves some out. The table has approximately 150,000 clones, more than 85% seen once. The sample comprised PBMCs. The receptors shown here come from a man younger than 35 in good health and CMV-seropositive. Both conserved end residues are trimmed from each CDR3. The order of the fields is J gene, V gene, D gene, CDR3 protein. The D gene is left open where the match is weak.

J: TRBJ2-5
V: TRBV2
D: NA
CDR3: ASNLAAQETQY

J: TRBJ1-2
V: TRBV19
D: NA
CDR3: ASRTTRGDYGYT

J: TRBJ1-5
V: TRBV19
D: TRBD1
CDR3: ASSKSGGVNQPQH

J: TRBJ2-1
V: TRBV19
D: TRBD2
CDR3: ASSLNLAGVYNEQF

J: TRBJ2-1
V: TRBV27
D: TRBD2
CDR3: ASSQREGNNEQF

J: TRBJ2-1
V: TRBV15
D: TRBD2
CDR3: ATSILAGTYNEQF

J: TRBJ1-1
V: TRBV5-6
D: NA
CDR3: ASSLRGITEAF

J: TRBJ2-1
V: TRBV6-1
D: NA
CDR3: ASSEASEGSNNEQF

J: TRBJ2-1
V: TRBV7-9
D: NA
CDR3: ARTPPGGNYNEQF

J: TRBJ2-7
V: TRBV5-1
D: TRBD1
CDR3: ASSWGGDRGTYEQY

J: TRBJ1-2
V: TRBV19
D: TRBD1
CDR3: ASSIGRQGASLGYT

J: TRBJ2-3
V: TRBV7-9
D: NA
CDR3: ASSAGSRDTQY

J: TRBJ1-5
V: TRBV5-6
D: TRBD1
CDR3: ASSLGGTGVQPQH

J: TRBJ1-1
V: TRBV15
D: TRBD1
CDR3: ATSVDRGSYGTEAF

J: TRBJ2-7
V: TRBV28
D: TRBD1
CDR3: AGSRQGVGEQY

J: TRBJ1-1
V: TRBV5-4
D: NA
CDR3: ASSSGGRVFQNTEAF

J: TRBJ1-2
V: TRBV5-4
D: TRBD1
CDR3: ASSTDRGQGYGYT